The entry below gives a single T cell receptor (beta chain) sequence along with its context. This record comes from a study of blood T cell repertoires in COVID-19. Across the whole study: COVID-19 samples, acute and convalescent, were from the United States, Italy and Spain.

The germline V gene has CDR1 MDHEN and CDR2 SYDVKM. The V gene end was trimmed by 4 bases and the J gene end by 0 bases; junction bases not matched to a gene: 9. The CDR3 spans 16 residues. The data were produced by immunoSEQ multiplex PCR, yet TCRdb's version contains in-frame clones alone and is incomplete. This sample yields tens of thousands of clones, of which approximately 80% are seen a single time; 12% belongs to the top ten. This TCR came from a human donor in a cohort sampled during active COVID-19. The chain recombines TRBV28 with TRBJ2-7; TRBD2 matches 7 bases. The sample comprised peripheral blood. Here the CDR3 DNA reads TGTGCCAGCAGTTCCGCGGGGGACCCTAGCTCCTACGAGCAGTACTTC. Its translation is CASSSAGDPSSYEQYF. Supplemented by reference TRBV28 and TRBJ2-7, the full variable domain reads DVKVTQSSRYLVKRTGEKVFLECVQDMDHENMFWYRQDPGLGLRLIYFSYDVKMKEKGDIPEGYSVSREKKERFSLILESASTNQTSMYLCASSSAGDPSSYEQYFGPGTRLTVT.